These 32 T cell receptor beta chains share one sample of origin, sequenced in a study of T cells in Graves' hyperthyroidism and ophthalmopathy. Regions amplified from RNA transcripts were the TCR beta CDR3 regions. In the first-round RT-PCR of the TCR CDR3, the HTBI primer set was used. Each CDR3 protein is one row after TCRdb ran MiXCR on the multiplex PCR reads. The sample has under 350,000 distinct CDR3 sequences, 15% to 20% seen once. Sequencing was carried out using blood. The receptors come from a woman aged 60-75 years with Graves' ophthalmopathy.

The rearrangement links TRBV5-6 to TRBJ2-7, with D perhaps matching TRBD1 or TRBD2 (5 bases each). Germline CDR1 and CDR2: SGHDT and YYEEEE. The CDR3 is 16 amino acids. V lost 3 bases to trimming and J lost 3 bases, with 19 bases between them. DNA for the CDR3: TGTGCCAGCAGCTCACCTCCGGGACGGAGAGTCTACGAGCAGTACTTC. Protein product: CASSSPPGRRVYEQYF.

This clonotype was picked up many times. The chain uses TRBV28 and TRBJ1-1; possible D gene TRBD1, 6 bases. In germline, CDR1 is MDHEN, CDR2 SYDVKM. CDR3 size: 15 residues. Trimming removed 4 bases at V and 4 bases at J, with 16 bases between. The CDR3 here is CASSSYRVGSTEAFF. The CDR3 region has the DNA TGTGCCAGCAGTTCGTACAGGGTCGGAAGCACTGAAGCTTTCTTT.

This clonotype occurred many times. This chain links TRBV28 with TRBJ1-1, with D perhaps TRBD1 (6 bases). The ends were cut back, 3 bases at V and 1 base at J, with 9 bases in the middle. From germline, CDR1 is MDHEN and CDR2 SYDVKM. The CDR3 runs to 14 residues. The DNA for the CDR3 is TGTGCCAGCAGTTTCGGGGGCCCGAACACTGAAGCTTTCTTT. Its protein product is CASSFGGPNTEAFF.

This clonotype has a count of ten or more. The junction differs from germline at one of its ends, possibly a read error. The V gene is TRBV7-7, the J gene TRBJ2-5; 8 nucleotides match TRBD2. From germline, CDR1 is SSHAT and CDR2 FNYEAQ (reference sequence). The CDR3 runs 14 residues. CDR3 in amino acids: CASSPAGAQETQYF. The CDR3 DNA reads as TGTGCTAGCAGCCCAGCGGGGGCGCAAGAGACCCAGTACTTC.

In this sample, this clonotype turned up a few times. V gene TRBV12-3 or TRBV12-4 combines with J gene TRBJ1-1; 10 nucleotides agree with TRBD1. The CDR3 has 17 residues. J lost 7 bases, V lost 5 bases, and 16 bases had no gene match. This CDR3 reads CASSLLHSDRGLVEAFF. CDR3 nucleotides: TGTGCCAGCAGTCTCCTTCATTCGGACAGGGGGTTGGTTGAAGCTTTCTTT.

This clonotype was seen ten or more times. The rearrangement uses TRBV18 and TRBJ1-5, with TRBD1 as a possible D gene (5 bases). CDR1 is KGHSH and CDR2 is LQKENI in the germline V gene. This CDR3 has 16 residues. V lost 0 bases to trimming and J lost 1 base, with 10 bases between them. Here the CDR3 DNA reads TGTGCCAGCTCACCACCAGGGCAGGGAAGCAATCAGCCCCAGCATTTT. Translating gives CASSPPGQGSNQPQHF. Combining the CDR3 with reference TRBV18 and TRBJ1-5 gives the whole variable domain NAGVMQNPRHLVRRRGQEARLRCSPMKGHSHVYWYRQLPEEGLKFMVYLQKENIIDESGMPKERFSAEFPKEGPSILRIQQVVRGDSAAYFCASSPPGQGSNQPQHFGDGTRLSIL.

Many counts were recorded for this clonotype. V and J are TRBV28 and TRBJ1-2; D may be TRBD1 (6 bases). CDR1 and CDR2 from the germline V gene are MDHEN and SYDVKM. The CDR3 extends over 12 amino acids. V was pared by 10 bases and J by 4 bases, with 13 bases between. CDR3: CAIRTGSYGYTF. The CDR3 DNA reads TGTGCCATCCGAACAGGGAGCTATGGCTACACCTTC.

This clonotype was recorded a few times. V gene TRBV19 combines with J gene TRBJ1-1, with D possibly being TRBD1 (6 bases). The CDR3 spans 16 residues. The V and J ends lost 7 bases and 0 bases respectively, with 18 bases between them. CDR1 and CDR2 from the germline V gene are LNHDA and SQIVND (reference sequence). In nucleotides, the CDR3 is TGTGCCAGTACGAGAGGGGGGGCAGGGCTGAACACTGAAGCTTTCTTT. Translation gives CASTRGGAGLNTEAFF.

The table lists this clonotype with many counts. The CDR3 DNA is TGTGCCAGCAGCTCCCGGGACAGGGGAATGTGGGAGACCCAGTACTTC. This codes for CASSSRDRGMWETQYF. The rearrangement joins TRBV7-9 to TRBJ2-5; 10 bases line up with TRBD1. J lost 5 bases, V lost 4 bases, and 10 bases had no gene match. The CDR3 totals 16 residues. Germline V lookup: CDR1 SEHNR, CDR2 FQNEAQ (reference sequence).

CDR3 protein: CASSLPGTGELFF. The CDR3 DNA is TGTGCCAGCAGCTTGCCGGGCACCGGGGAGCTGTTTTTT. V usage is TRBV5-6 and J usage is TRBJ2-2; D is uncertain. The V and J ends lost 1 base and 4 bases respectively, with 5 bases between them. This CDR3 has 13 residues. The V gene's germline CDR1 is SGHDT and CDR2 YYEEEE.

The table lists this clonotype with many counts. The genes are TRBV10-2 and TRBJ2-3; D ambiguous. The V end lost 2 bases, the J end lost 4 bases, and 10 bases lay between the germline ends. Germline assignment: CDR1 WSHSY and CDR2 SAAADI. The CDR3 is made up of 14 amino acids. CDR3 sequence: CASSEPGVPDTQYF. CDR3 in DNA: TGCGCCAGCAGTGAGCCGGGCGTCCCAGATACGCAGTATTTT.

This clonotype was recorded many times. J is TRBJ1-1 and V is TRBV6-1; 8 bases line up with TRBD1. This CDR3 comprises 14 residues. J lost 2 bases, V lost 6 bases, and 5 bases had no gene match. Germline CDR1 is MNHNS and CDR2 is SASEGT. In nucleotides, the CDR3 is TGTGCCAGCAGACGCGGACAGGGCAACACTGAAGCTTTCTTT. Amino acid sequence: CASRRGQGNTEAFF.

There are a few counts of this clonotype. The chain is built from TRBV20-1 and TRBJ1-3, with D possibly being TRBD1 (6 bases). The CDR3 contains 17 residues. Germline CDR1 DFQATT, CDR2 SNEGSKA (reference sequence). The ends were cut back, 1 base at V and 4 bases at J, with 20 bases in the middle. As DNA, the CDR3 is TGCAGTGCTAGAGCAGGATTCAGGGGCGGGCGCGGAAACACCATATATTTT. Translating it yields CSARAGFRGGRGNTIYF.

The chain uses TRBV7-9 and TRBJ2-7; D is unclear. Germline-derived CDR1 and CDR2 are SEHNR and FQNEAQ (reference sequence). CDR3 length: 11 residues. V lost 4 bases and J lost 7, with 8 bases in between. The CDR3 DNA reads TGTGCCAGCAGCTCGGCCAGGGAGCAGTACTTC. This sequence encodes CASSSAREQYF.

The chain carries TRBV4-1 and TRBJ1-4; D remains ambiguous. Trimming cost V 4 bases and J 3 bases, with 21 bases left between them. Germline-derived CDR1 and CDR2 are MGHRA and YSYEKL. The CDR3 is 18 residues long. Written as DNA, the CDR3 is TGCGCCAGCAGCCGAGGTAGTTCAGGAGGTTTGGCTAATGAAAAACTGTTTTTT. Protein sequence: CASSRGSSGGLANEKLFF.

This clonotype was seen repeatedly, ten times or more. The chain has TRBV20-1 and TRBJ2-7; 9 bases align to TRBD2. From germline, CDR1 is DFQATT and CDR2 SNEGSKA (reference sequence). The CDR3 extends over 14 amino acids. Trimming at V came to 3 bases and at J to 7 bases, leaving 10 bases not matched to a gene. The CDR3, as DNA: TGCAGTGCTAGGGAAATGGCGGGGGGGCGGGAGCAGTACTTC. Its protein product is CSAREMAGGREQYF.

On this clonotype itself: A read error may be the cause here, since a much bigger clone is one base away. This chain uses TRBV28 with TRBJ2-1; 9 bases agree with TRBD2. Germline assignment: CDR1 MDHEN and CDR2 SYDVKM. CDR3 length equals 16 residues. Losses at the gene ends were 8 bases for V and 3 bases for J; bases not matched to a gene: 11. CDR3 protein: CASAPSTSGRYNEQFF. As DNA, the CDR3 is TGTGCCAGCGCACCTAGCACTAGCGGGCGCTACAATGAGCAGTTCTTC.

This clonotype was observed many times. This chain links TRBV7-2 with TRBJ2-7; no firm D call. V gave up 5 bases and J gave up 2 bases, with 13 bases separating them. Germline CDR1 is SGHTA and CDR2 is FQGNSA. The CDR3 has 14 amino acids. The CDR3 protein is CASSKNSLTYEQYF. The CDR3 nucleotides are TGTGCCAGCAGCAAAAACTCACTAACCTACGAGCAGTACTTC.

J is TRBJ2-2 and V is TRBV7-3; possibly TRBD2 for D (6 bases). V shed 6 bases and J shed 5 bases, with 13 bases lying between them. The CDR3 sequence is 14 residues long. The germline V gene encodes CDR1 SGHTA and CDR2 FQGTGA. The CDR3 DNA is TGTGCCAGCAGTCCGGGACTGTGGACCGGGGAGCTGTTTTTT. Translating it yields CASSPGLWTGELFF.

This clonotype was recorded many times. V gene TRBV5-1 combines with J gene TRBJ2-3; 10 bases agree with TRBD2. V gave up 4 bases and J gave up 1 base; unmatched junction bases: 12. Germline-derived CDR1 and CDR2 are SGHRS and YFSETQ. This CDR3 is built from 18 residues. CDR3 bases: TGCGCCAGCAGCGCCAACCCCACTAGCGGGAAAGGCACAGATACGCAGTATTTT. This sequence encodes CASSANPTSGKGTDTQYF.

In this sample, this clonotype turned up a few times. The rearrangement links TRBV6-1 to TRBJ2-3; D might be TRBD1 (6 bases). The germline gives CDR1 MNHNS, CDR2 SASEGT. The V end was cut by 6 bases, the J end by 2 bases, with 15 bases between. The CDR3 loop spans 15 amino acids. The CDR3 loop is CASRMQGLYTDTQYF. The DNA of the CDR3 is TGTGCCAGCAGAATGCAGGGGCTATACACAGATACGCAGTATTTT.

This clonotype was recorded many times. The gene calls are TRBV11-2 and TRBJ2-3; 14 positions match TRBD2. V gave up 5 bases and J gave up 3 bases; unmatched junction bases: 4. The CDR3 sequence is 16 residues long. Germline V gene data show CDR1 as SGHAT and CDR2 as FQNNGV. CDR3: CASSRLAGGGTDTQYF. Written as DNA, the CDR3 is TGTGCCAGCAGCCGACTAGCGGGGGGGGGAACAGATACGCAGTATTTT. The variable domain in full, with the rest retrieved from reference TRBV11-2 and TRBJ2-3, is EAGVAQSPRYKIIEKRQSVAFWCNPISGHATLYWYQQILGQGPKLLIQFQNNGVVDDSQLPKDRFSAERLKGVDSTLKIQPAKLEDSAVYLCASSRLAGGGTDTQYFGPGTRLTVL.

This clonotype was observed many times. The rearrangement links TRBV30 to TRBJ1-1, with unresolved D. V was clipped by 2 bases and J by 6 bases, with 16 bases between them. This CDR3 is built from 14 residues. Germline CDR1 is GTSNPN and CDR2 is SVGIG (reference sequence). The CDR3, as DNA: TGTGCCTGGAGTCCCCGGACCGGGTATCCTGAAGCTTTCTTT. Its translation is CAWSPRTGYPEAFF.

This clonotype was found many times. V and J are TRBV2 and TRBJ2-1; D ambiguous. Between the trimmed V and J ends, which lost 2 bases and 6 bases, there was a span of 5 bases. Germline V gene data show CDR1 as SNHLY and CDR2 as FYNNEI. This CDR3 has 12 residues. The CDR3 region has the DNA TGTGCCAGCAGTGAAAGGGCCAATGAGCAGTTCTTC. Amino acids: CASSERANEQFF.

There are many counts of this clonotype. The chain couples TRBV2 to TRBJ2-1; 7 bases line up with TRBD1. The junction had 10 bases not matched to a gene; V was cut back by 5 bases and J by 15 bases. This CDR3 region has 12 residues. Germline V gene data show CDR1 as SNHLY and CDR2 as FYNNEI. The CDR3 is CASSTGQKGLFF. CDR3 coding DNA: TGTGCCAGCAGTACGGGACAGAAGGGCCTGTTCTTC.

Many counts were recorded for this clonotype. The V call is TRBV5-5, the J call TRBJ2-1, with D possibly matching TRBD1 (6 bases). The germline V and J ends were trimmed by 1 base and 0 bases, with 11 bases remaining between them. The CDR3 is 16 amino acids. In germline, CDR1 is SGHKS, CDR2 YYEKEE (reference sequence). DNA for the CDR3: TGTGCCAGCAGCTTGACAGGGTCAAGCTCCTACAATGAGCAGTTCTTC. Protein sequence: CASSLTGSSSYNEQFF.

Worth noting for this clonotype: A much more abundant neighbour one base away suggests this may be a read error. This chain connects TRBV30 to TRBJ2-1; 7 bases are a match to TRBD2. The end of the DNA fits TRBJ2-7 better, so the J call may be wrong. Germline-derived CDR1 and CDR2 are GTSNPN and SVGIG (reference sequence). The CDR3 is 14 amino acids. The CDR3 loop reads CAWRYRTRIDEQYF. CDR3 coding DNA: TGTGCCTGGAGGTACCGGACTAGGATCGATGAGCAGTACTTC.

This clonotype was counted at least ten times. The V and J genes are TRBV7-2 and TRBJ1-2; 7 nucleotides match TRBD1. Per the germline V gene, CDR1 is SGHTA and CDR2 is FQGNSA. V shed 5 bases, J shed 2 bases, and the junction held 8 bases outside the gene matches. The CDR3 totals 15 residues. The DNA of the CDR3 is TGTGCCAGCAGCCGCTATCTGACAGGGAACTATGGCTACACCTTC. Translating gives CASSRYLTGNYGYTF.

This clonotype has just a few counts. The chain uses TRBV19 and TRBJ1-4, with D possibly being TRBD1 (5 bases). CDR1 is LNHDA and CDR2 is SQIVND in the germline V gene (reference sequence). V lost 6 bases to trimming and J lost 6 bases, with 14 bases between them. The CDR3 contains 14 residues. This CDR3 reads CASRLSMGHEKLFF. CDR3 nucleotides: TGTGCCAGTAGGCTATCAATGGGGCATGAAAAACTGTTTTTT. Looking up the rest from reference TRBV19 and TRBJ1-4 gives the full variable domain: DGGITQSPKYLFRKEGQNVTLSCEQNLNHDAMYWYRQDPGQGLRLIYYSQIVNDFQKGDIAEGYSVSREKKESFPLTVTSAQKNPTAFYLCASRLSMGHEKLFFGSGTQLSVL.

The genes are TRBV4-2 and TRBJ2-7; 8 bases map to TRBD2. The CDR3 consists of 15 residues. V was clipped by 6 bases and J by 5 bases; unmatched bases: 12. Germline-derived CDR1 and CDR2 are LGHNA and YNFKEQ. The CDR3 bases are TGTGCCAGCAGGCTTAACCCGACTAGCGCCCACGAGCAGTACTTC. Translated, it gives CASRLNPTSAHEQYF.

The chain links TRBV28 to TRBJ1-6; D not certain. Trimming stripped 2 bases from V and 5 bases from J, with 10 bases between. Germline V gives CDR1 MDHEN, CDR2 SYDVKM. The CDR3 is 15 amino acids. CDR3 residues: CASSLVGLDNSPLHF. CDR3 in DNA: TGTGCCAGCAGTTTAGTAGGGCTAGATAATTCACCCCTCCACTTT.

This clonotype was observed at least ten times. This chain uses TRBV12-3 or TRBV12-4 with TRBJ2-3, with D uncertain. The CDR3 length is 17 residues. The ends were cut back, 7 bases at V and 0 bases at J, with 20 bases in the middle. CDR3 region: CASIKWSLASSTDTQYF. CDR3 coding DNA: TGTGCCAGCATCAAATGGTCGTTGGCGTCTAGCACAGATACGCAGTATTTT.